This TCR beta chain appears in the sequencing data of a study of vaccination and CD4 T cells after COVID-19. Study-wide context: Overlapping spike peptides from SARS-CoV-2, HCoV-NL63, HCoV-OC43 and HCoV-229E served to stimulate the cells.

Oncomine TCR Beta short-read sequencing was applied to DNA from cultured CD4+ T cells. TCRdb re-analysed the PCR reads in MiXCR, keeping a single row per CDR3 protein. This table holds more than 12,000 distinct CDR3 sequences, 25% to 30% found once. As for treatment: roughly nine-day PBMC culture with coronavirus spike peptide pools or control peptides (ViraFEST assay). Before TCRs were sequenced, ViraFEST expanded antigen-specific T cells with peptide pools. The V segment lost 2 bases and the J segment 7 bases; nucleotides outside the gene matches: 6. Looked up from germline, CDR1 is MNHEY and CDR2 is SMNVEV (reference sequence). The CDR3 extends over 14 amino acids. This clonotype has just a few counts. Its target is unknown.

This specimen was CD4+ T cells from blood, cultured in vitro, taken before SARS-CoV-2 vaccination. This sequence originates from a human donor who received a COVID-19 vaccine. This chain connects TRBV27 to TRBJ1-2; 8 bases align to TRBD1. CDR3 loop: CASSLQGADPGYTF. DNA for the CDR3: TGTGCCAGCAGTTTACAGGGGGCTGACCCTGGCTACACCTTC.